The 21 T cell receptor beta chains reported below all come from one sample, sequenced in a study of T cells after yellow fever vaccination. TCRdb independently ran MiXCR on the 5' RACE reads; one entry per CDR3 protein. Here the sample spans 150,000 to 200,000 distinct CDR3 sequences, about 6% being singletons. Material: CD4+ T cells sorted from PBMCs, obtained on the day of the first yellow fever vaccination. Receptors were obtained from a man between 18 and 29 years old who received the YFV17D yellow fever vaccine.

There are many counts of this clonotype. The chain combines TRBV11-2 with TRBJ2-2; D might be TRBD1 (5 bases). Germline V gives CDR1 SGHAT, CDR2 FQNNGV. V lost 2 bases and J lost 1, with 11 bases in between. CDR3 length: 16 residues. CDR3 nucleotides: TGTGCCAGCAGCTTAATCCAGGGCCTGAACACCGGGGAGCTGTTTTTT. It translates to CASSLIQGLNTGELFF.

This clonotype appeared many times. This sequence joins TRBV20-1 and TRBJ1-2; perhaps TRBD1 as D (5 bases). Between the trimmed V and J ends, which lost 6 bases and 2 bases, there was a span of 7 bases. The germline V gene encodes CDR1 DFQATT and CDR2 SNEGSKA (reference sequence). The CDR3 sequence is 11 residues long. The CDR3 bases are TGCAGTGCCAGGACAAACTATGGCTACACCTTC. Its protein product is CSARTNYGYTF.

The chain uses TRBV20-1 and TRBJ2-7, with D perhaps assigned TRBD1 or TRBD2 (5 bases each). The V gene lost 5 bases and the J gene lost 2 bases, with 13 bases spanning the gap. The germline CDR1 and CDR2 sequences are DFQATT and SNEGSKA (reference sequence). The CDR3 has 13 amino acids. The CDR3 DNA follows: TGCAGTGCTGGGGGACCTAGGCCCTACGAGCAGTACGTC. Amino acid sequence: CSAGGPRPYEQYV.

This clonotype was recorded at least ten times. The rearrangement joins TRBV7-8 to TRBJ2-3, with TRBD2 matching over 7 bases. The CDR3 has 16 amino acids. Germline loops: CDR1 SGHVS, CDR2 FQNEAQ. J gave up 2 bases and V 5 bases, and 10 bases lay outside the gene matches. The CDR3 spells CASSPGASGFTDTQYF. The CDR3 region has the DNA TGTGCCAGCAGCCCCGGGGCTAGCGGTTTCACAGATACGCAGTATTTT.

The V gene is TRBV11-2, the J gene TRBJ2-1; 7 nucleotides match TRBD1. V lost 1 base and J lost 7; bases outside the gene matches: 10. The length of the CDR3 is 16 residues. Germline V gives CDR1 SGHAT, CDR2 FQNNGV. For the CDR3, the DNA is TGTGCCAGCAGCTTAGTTCAGGGGGACCTGGGTAATGAGCAGTTCTTC. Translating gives CASSLVQGDLGNEQFF. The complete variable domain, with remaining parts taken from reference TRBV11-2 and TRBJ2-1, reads EAGVAQSPRYKIIEKRQSVAFWCNPISGHATLYWYQQILGQGPKLLIQFQNNGVVDDSQLPKDRFSAERLKGVDSTLKIQPAKLEDSAVYLCASSLVQGDLGNEQFFGPGTRLTVL.

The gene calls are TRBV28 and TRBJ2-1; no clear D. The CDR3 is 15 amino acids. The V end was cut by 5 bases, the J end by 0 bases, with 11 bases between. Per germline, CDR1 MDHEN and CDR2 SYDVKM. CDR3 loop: CASSPYRSSYNEQFF. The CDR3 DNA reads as TGTGCCAGCAGTCCCTACAGAAGCTCCTACAATGAGCAGTTCTTC.

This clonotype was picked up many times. Here the CDR3 reads CASTGTSYEQYF. The CDR3 DNA reads TGTGCCAGTACCGGGACCTCCTACGAGCAGTACTTC. The chain uses TRBV28 and TRBJ2-7; D is possibly TRBD1 or TRBD2 (5 bases each). From germline, CDR1 is MDHEN and CDR2 SYDVKM. This CDR3 comprises 12 residues. Trimming shortened V by 9 bases and J by 0 bases, and 9 bases separated the two germline ends. The variable domain in full, completed from reference TRBV28 and TRBJ2-7, reads DVKVTQSSRYLVKRTGEKVFLECVQDMDHENMFWYRQDPGLGLRLIYFSYDVKMKEKGDIPEGYSVSREKKERFSLILESASTNQTSMYLCASTGTSYEQYFGPGTRLTVT.

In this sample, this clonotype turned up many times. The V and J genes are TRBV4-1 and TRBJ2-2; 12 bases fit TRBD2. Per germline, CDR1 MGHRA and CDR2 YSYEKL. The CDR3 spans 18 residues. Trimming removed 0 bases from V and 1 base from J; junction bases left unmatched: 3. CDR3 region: CASSQDRTSGENTGELFF. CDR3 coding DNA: TGCGCCAGCAGCCAAGATAGGACTAGCGGGGAGAACACCGGGGAGCTGTTTTTT.

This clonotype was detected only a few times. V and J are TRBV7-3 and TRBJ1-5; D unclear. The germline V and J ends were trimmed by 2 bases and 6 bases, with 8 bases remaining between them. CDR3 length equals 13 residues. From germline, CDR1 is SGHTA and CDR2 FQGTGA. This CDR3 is CASSLGFGQPQHF. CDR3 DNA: TGTGCCAGCAGCTTAGGCTTCGGTCAGCCCCAGCATTTT.

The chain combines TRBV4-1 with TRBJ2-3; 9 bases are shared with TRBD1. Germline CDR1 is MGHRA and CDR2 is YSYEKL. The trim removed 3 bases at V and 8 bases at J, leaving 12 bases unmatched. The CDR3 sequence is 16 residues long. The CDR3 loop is CASSQVDGQGTGTQYF. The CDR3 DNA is TGCGCCAGCAGCCAGGTGGATGGACAGGGGACTGGTACGCAGTATTTT.

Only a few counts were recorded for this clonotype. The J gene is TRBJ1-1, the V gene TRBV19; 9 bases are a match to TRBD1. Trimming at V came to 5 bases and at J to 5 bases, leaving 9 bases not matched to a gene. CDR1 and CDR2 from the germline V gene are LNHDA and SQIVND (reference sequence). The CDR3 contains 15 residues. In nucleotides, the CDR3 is TGTGCCAGTAGTGCCCGGGGAGACAGGGGGACTGAAGCTTTCTTT. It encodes CASSARGDRGTEAFF.

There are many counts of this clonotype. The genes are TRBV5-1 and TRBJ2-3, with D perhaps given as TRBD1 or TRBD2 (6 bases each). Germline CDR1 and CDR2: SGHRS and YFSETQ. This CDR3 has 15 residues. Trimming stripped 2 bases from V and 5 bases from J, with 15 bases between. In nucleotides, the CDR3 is TGCGCCAGCAGCTTCTGGGGGGCAGGGAAAGATACGCAGTATTTT. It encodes CASSFWGAGKDTQYF.

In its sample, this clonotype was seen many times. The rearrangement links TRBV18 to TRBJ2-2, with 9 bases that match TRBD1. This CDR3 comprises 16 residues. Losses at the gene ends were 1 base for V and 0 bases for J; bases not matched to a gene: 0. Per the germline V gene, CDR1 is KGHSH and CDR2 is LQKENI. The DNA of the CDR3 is TGTGCCAGCTCACCACGGACAGGGGCGAACACCGGGGAGCTGTTTTTT. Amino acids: CASSPRTGANTGELFF.

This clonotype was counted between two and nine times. The CDR3 DNA follows: TGCAGCGTGAGAAGTCAGGATGATTCACCCCTCCACTTT. Translated: CSVRSQDDSPLHF. The chain has TRBV29-1 and TRBJ1-6; D is uncertain. Germline V gives CDR1 SQVTM, CDR2 ANQGSEA. The CDR3 has 13 amino acids. V lost 6 bases and J 8 bases, leaving 14 bases between the germline ends.

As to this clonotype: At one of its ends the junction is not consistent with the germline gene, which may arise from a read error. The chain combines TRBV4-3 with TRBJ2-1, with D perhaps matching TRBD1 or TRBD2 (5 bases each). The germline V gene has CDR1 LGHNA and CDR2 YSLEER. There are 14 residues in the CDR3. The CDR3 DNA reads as TGCGCCAGCAGCCTGGGACCATTTTACAATGAGCACTTCTTC. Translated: CASSLGPFYNEHFF.

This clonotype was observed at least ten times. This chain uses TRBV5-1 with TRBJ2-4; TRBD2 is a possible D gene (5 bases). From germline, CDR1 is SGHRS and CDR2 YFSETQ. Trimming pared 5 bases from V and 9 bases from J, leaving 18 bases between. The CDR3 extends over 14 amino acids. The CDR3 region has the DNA TGCGCCAGCAGGGAACTAGAGGACCTTGGCATTCAGTACTTC. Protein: CASRELEDLGIQYF.

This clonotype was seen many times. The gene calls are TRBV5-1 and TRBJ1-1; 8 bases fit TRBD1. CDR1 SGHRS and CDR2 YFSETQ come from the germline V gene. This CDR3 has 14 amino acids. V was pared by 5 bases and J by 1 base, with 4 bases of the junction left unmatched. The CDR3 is CASRAGTGNTEAFF. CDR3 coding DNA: TGCGCCAGCAGAGCCGGGACAGGGAACACTGAAGCTTTCTTT.

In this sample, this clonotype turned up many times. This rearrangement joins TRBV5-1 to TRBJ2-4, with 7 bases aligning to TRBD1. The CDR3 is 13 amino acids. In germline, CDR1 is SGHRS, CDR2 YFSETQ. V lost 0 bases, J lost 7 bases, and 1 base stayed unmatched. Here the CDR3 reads CASSLVGQNIQYF. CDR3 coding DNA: TGCGCCAGCAGCTTGGTGGGACAGAACATTCAGTACTTC.

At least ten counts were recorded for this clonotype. CDR3 sequence: CASTEGGYEQYF. In DNA, the CDR3 is TGTGCCAGCACCGAGGGTGGGTACGAGCAGTACTTC. The chain recombines TRBV25-1 with TRBJ2-7; a possible D gene is TRBD2 (5 bases). V lost 7 bases to trimming and J lost 4 bases, with 11 bases between them. CDR3 length equals 12 residues. Looked up from germline, CDR1 is MGHDK and CDR2 is SYGVNS.

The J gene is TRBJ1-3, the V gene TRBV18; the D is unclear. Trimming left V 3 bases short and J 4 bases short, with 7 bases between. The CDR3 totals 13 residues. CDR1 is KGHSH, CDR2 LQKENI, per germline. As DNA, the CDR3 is TGTGCCAGCTCACCGGAGTTAGGAAACACCATATATTTT. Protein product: CASSPELGNTIYF.

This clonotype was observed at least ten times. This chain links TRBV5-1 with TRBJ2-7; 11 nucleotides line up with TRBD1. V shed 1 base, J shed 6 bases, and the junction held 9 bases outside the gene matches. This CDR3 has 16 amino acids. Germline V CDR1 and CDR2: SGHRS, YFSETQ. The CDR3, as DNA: TGCGCCAGCAGCTTGCTCTCCGGGACAGGGGGAGGCGAGCAGTACTTC. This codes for CASSLLSGTGGGEQYF.